This is a list of T cell receptor beta chains from one sample in a study of monozygotic twins with cystic fibrosis. Data came from immunoSEQ multiplex PCR; TCRdb stores just in-frame clones and leaves some out. The sample yields tens of thousands of clones, 75% to 95% seen once. Sequenced sample: blood. The source of these receptors is a girl between 2 and 10 years old with cystic fibrosis. CDR3s include the opening cysteine and the closing phenylalanine or tryptophan. The D gene is left open where the match is weak. Rows may omit the clone size; those that give it use once, few, many or a size class.

abundance,d_gene,j_gene,v_gene,CDR3aa,CDR3nt
.,TRBD2,TRBJ2-5,TRBV6-4,CASSELAGGQETQYF,TGTGCCAGCAGTGAACTAGCGGGGGGCCAAGAGACCCAGTACTTC
.,.,TRBJ1-4,TRBV2,CASNLIATNEKLFF,TGTGCCAGCAACCTGATTGCAACTAATGAAAAACTGTTTTTT
.,.,TRBJ1-2,TRBV29-1,CSVEGGYTF,TGCAGCGTTGAAGGGGGCTACACCTTC
.,.,TRBJ1-1,TRBV15,CATSSVRTGPTEAFF,TGTGCCACCAGCAGTGTAAGAACAGGGCCCACTGAAGCTTTCTTT
.,.,TRBJ1-1,TRBV6-5,CASSYRQLNTEAFF,TGTGCCAGCAGTTACCGACAGTTAAACACTGAAGCTTTCTTT
.,.,TRBJ1-1,TRBV9,CASSTTGTGTEAFF,TGTGCCAGCAGCACCACAGGGACGGGCACTGAAGCTTTCTTT
.,.,TRBJ1-1,TRBV7-2,CASSPESGNTEAFF,TGTGCCAGCAGCCCCGAGTCAGGGAACACTGAAGCTTTCTTT
once,.,TRBJ2-1,TRBV7-2,CASQTTNEQFF,TGTGCCAGCCAGACGACCAATGAGCAGTTCTTC
.,.,TRBJ2-3,TRBV5-1,CASSLGGRTDTQYF,TGCGCCAGCAGCTTAGGGGGGCGCACAGATACGCAGTATTTT
.,TRBD1,TRBJ1-1,TRBV4-1,CASSQDGQGPRGEAFF,TGCGCCAGCAGCCAAGACGGACAGGGACCACGCGGTGAAGCTTTCTTT
.,TRBD2,TRBJ2-3,TRBV9,CASSAPRTSGGLSTDTQYF,TGTGCCAGCAGCGCACCTAGGACTAGCGGGGGATTATCCACAGATACGCAGTATTTT
.,TRBD1,TRBJ1-6,TRBV27,CASSPADRVATPLHF,TGTGCCAGCAGTCCAGCGGACAGGGTGGCAACACCCCTCCACTTT
.,.,TRBJ2-7,TRBV6-5,CASSYSTGSSYEQYF,TGTGCCAGCAGTTACTCTACAGGGAGCTCCTACGAGCAGTACTTC
.,TRBD2,TRBJ2-3,TRBV6-1,CASSDGASGGHYTDTQYF,TGTGCCAGCAGTGACGGTGCTAGCGGGGGACACTACACAGATACGCAGTATTTT
.,.,TRBJ2-7,TRBV12-5,CASVPPGPGPYEQYF,TGTGCTAGTGTACCCCCGGGACCGGGACCCTACGAGCAGTACTTC
.,.,TRBJ2-6,TRBV6-5,CASSARVSGANVLTF,TGTGCCAGCAGCGCCAGGGTATCCGGGGCCAACGTCCTGACTTTC
.,.,TRBJ2-7,TRBV5-6,CASSNPDRYEQYF,TGTGCCAGCAGCAATCCGGACCGCTACGAGCAGTACTTC
once,.,TRBJ1-2,TRBV27,CASSSDNYGYTF,TGTGCCAGCAGTTCGGACAACTATGGCTACACCTTC
.,.,TRBJ1-2,TRBV4-1,CASSQEMGAGAGSYTF,TGCGCCAGCAGCCAAGAAATGGGAGCGGGGGCTGGGAGCTACACCTTC
once,.,TRBJ2-3,TRBV2,CASSRAPDTQYF,TGTGCCAGCAGTCGGGCTCCAGATACGCAGTATTTT
.,.,TRBJ2-3,TRBV30,CAWSIRQGGEYF,TGTGCCTGGAGTATACGCCAGGGTGGGGAGTATTTT
.,TRBD1,TRBJ1-1,TRBV5-1,CASSSIPGTGVTEAFF,TGCGCCAGCAGCTCGATCCCCGGGACAGGGGTCACTGAAGCTTTCTTT
.,.,TRBJ1-4,TRBV7-2,CASSRQIGGEKLFF,TGTGCCAGCAGCCGACAGATTGGTGGAGAAAAACTGTTTTTT
.,.,TRBJ1-5,TRBV7-9,CASSLEQNQPQHF,TGTGCCAGCAGCTTGGAGCAGAATCAGCCCCAGCATTTT
.,TRBD2,TRBJ2-3,TRBV5-4,CASSARLAGRTDTQYF,TGTGCCAGCAGCGCTCGACTAGCGGGGCGCACAGATACGCAGTATTTT
.,.,TRBJ1-5,TRBV12-2,CASRLEGVGTVTYSNQPQHF,TGTGCAAGTCGCTTAGAGGGGGTTGGGACAGTCACTTATAGCAATCAGCCCCAGCATTTT
once,TRBD2,TRBJ2-7,TRBV14,CASSHLAGGQTYEQYF,TGTGCCAGCAGCCACCTGGCGGGAGGGCAGACCTACGAGCAGTACTTC
few,TRBD2,TRBJ2-1,TRBV4-2,CASSQPTGTSNEQFF,TGTGCCAGCAGCCAGCCCACCGGGACTAGCAATGAGCAGTTCTTC
once,.,TRBJ2-1,TRBV5-1,CASSGGAFPSNEQFF,TGCGCCAGCAGCGGCGGGGCATTCCCCTCCAATGAGCAGTTCTTC
.,.,TRBJ1-6,TRBV18,CASSPDRQIPNSPLHF,TGTGCCAGCTCACCCGACCGACAGATACCAAATTCACCCCTCCACTTT
.,.,TRBJ2-7,TRBV21-1,CASSRGCGTGIAYEQYF,TGTGCCAGCAGCCGTGGCTGTGGGACAGGGATAGCCTACGAGCAGTACTTC
.,.,TRBJ1-3,TRBV5-4,CASSLVGSSGNTIYF,TGTGCCAGCAGCTTGGTAGGGTCATCTGGAAACACCATATATTTT
.,.,TRBJ1-2,TRBV5-4,CASSLDPDNYGYTF,TGTGCCAGCAGCTTGGATCCAGATAACTATGGCTACACCTTC
.,TRBD2,TRBJ2-7,TRBV6-1,CASSEARVSLAGGLYEQYF,TGTGCCAGCAGTGAAGCGAGGGTTTCCCTAGCGGGGGGTCTATACGAGCAGTACTTC
once,.,TRBJ1-1,TRBV29-1,CSVEPGRTEAFF,TGCAGCGTTGAACCAGGGAGGACTGAAGCTTTCTTT
.,.,TRBJ2-7,TRBV20-1,CSAYRLERQYF,TGCAGTGCTTATAGACTAGAAAGGCAGTACTTC
once,.,TRBJ2-5,TRBV7-6,CASSLVRKSQETQYF,TGTGCCAGCAGCTTAGTACGTAAGAGCCAAGAGACCCAGTACTTC
.,.,TRBJ1-1,TRBV18,CASSPGLLNTEAFF,TGTGCCAGCTCACCGGGACTCCTCAACACTGAAGCTTTCTTT
once,.,TRBJ1-1,TRBV6-6,CASSRTVNTEAFF,TGTGCCAGCAGTCGGACGGTGAACACTGAAGCTTTCTTT
.,TRBD2,TRBJ2-7,TRBV5-4,CASSLPPSGLAGFLTYEQYF,TGTGCCAGCAGCTTGCCTCCTTCGGGACTAGCGGGATTTCTCACCTACGAGCAGTACTTC
.,.,TRBJ2-5,TRBV7-6,CASSLDGRATETQYF,TGTGCCAGCAGCTTAGATGGCAGGGCTACAGAGACCCAGTACTTC
.,.,TRBJ1-5,TRBV4-1,CASSQGGRVGQPQHF,TGCGCCAGCAGCCAAGGGGGGAGGGTTGGACAGCCCCAGCATTTT
.,.,TRBJ1-1,TRBV4-1,CASSQEDSRDTEAFF,TGCGCCAGCAGCCAAGAAGACAGTCGGGACACTGAAGCTTTCTTT
.,.,TRBJ2-1,TRBV18,CASSPERDEQFF,TGTGCCAGCTCACCCGAGCGGGATGAGCAGTTCTTC
.,.,TRBJ2-2,TRBV30,CAWSGGGGELFF,TGTGCCTGGAGTGGGGGCGGCGGGGAGCTGTTTTTT
.,.,TRBJ2-3,TRBV6-5,CASSYSMGASTDTQYF,TGTGCCAGCAGTTACTCGATGGGGGCTAGCACAGATACGCAGTATTTT
.,.,TRBJ2-3,TRBV30,CAWNPGPDTQYF,TGTGCCTGGAACCCCGGACCTGATACGCAGTATTTT
.,TRBD2,TRBJ2-3,TRBV10-3,CAISESMTSGGNTDTQYF,TGTGCCATCAGTGAGTCGATGACTAGCGGGGGAAACACAGATACGCAGTATTTT
.,.,TRBJ1-1,TRBV2,CASSPGTRWAFF,TGTGCCAGCAGTCCCGGGACCCGCTGGGCTTTCTTT
.,.,TRBJ1-2,TRBV5-1,CASSLEAYYGYTF,TGCGCCAGCAGCTTGGAAGCCTACTATGGCTACACCTTC
.,.,TRBJ2-1,TRBV18,CASSPRQVANEQFF,TGTGCCAGCTCACCGAGGCAGGTCGCCAATGAGCAGTTCTTC
.,TRBD1,TRBJ2-7,TRBV19,CASSRGGEAYEQYF,TGTGCCAGTAGTAGAGGGGGCGAGGCCTACGAGCAGTACTTC
once,.,TRBJ2-5,TRBV27,CASSLSAGFRETQYF,TGTGCCAGCAGTTTATCGGCAGGGTTTCGGGAGACCCAGTACTTC
once,.,TRBJ2-4,TRBV10-3,CAISLQGRAKNIQYF,TGTGCCATCAGCTTACAGGGTCGAGCCAAAAACATTCAGTACTTC
.,.,TRBJ2-7,TRBV6-5,CASSNRDSYEQYF,TGTGCCAGCAGTAACCGGGACTCCTACGAGCAGTACTTC
.,TRBD2,TRBJ2-5,TRBV7-2,CASSLWTSGAQETQYF,TGTGCCAGCAGCTTATGGACTAGCGGGGCGCAAGAGACCCAGTACTTC
.,TRBD1,TRBJ2-7,TRBV29-1,CSVEYARDSYEQYF,TGCAGCGTCGAGTACGCTCGGGACAGCTACGAGCAGTACTTC
.,TRBD1,TRBJ2-3,TRBV19,CASSTPQGEQDTQYF,TGTGCCAGTAGTACCCCCCAGGGGGAACAGGATACGCAGTATTTT